The 20 T cell receptor beta chains below come from one sample, sequenced in a study of cytomegalovirus exposure and HLA in healthy donors. Primers: 60 Vbeta forward and 13 Jbeta reverse. Sequenced by immunoSEQ multiplex PCR; TCRdb stores in-frame clones only, minus some. The sample lists some 100,000 clones; 80% to 90% were seen once. Input material: PBMCs. These receptors all stem from a woman between 18 and 29 years old in good health and CMV-seronegative.

V usage is TRBV5-1 and J usage is TRBJ2-7, with 7 bases lining up with TRBD1. From germline, CDR1 is SGHRS and CDR2 YFSETQ. This CDR3 is built from 14 residues. V gave up 2 bases and J gave up 4 bases; unmatched junction bases: 6. DNA of the CDR3: TGCGCCAGCAGCTTCACGGGACAGCCTTACGAGCAGTACTTC. The encoded protein is CASSFTGQPYEQYF.

CDR3 bases: TGTGCCAGTAGTATTGCAGAAGGGGCTCTTGAAGCTTTCTTT. Amino acids: CASSIAEGALEAFF. This chain connects TRBV19 to TRBJ1-1; D is possibly TRBD1 (5 bases). This CDR3 spans 14 amino acids. Germline-derived CDR1 and CDR2 are LNHDA and SQIVND (reference sequence). Between the trimmed V and J ends, which lost 3 bases and 7 bases, there was a span of 15 bases.

On this clone itself: The junction departs from germline at one end; a sequencing error may be responsible. This chain uses TRBV7-7 with TRBJ2-1; perhaps TRBD2 as D (5 bases). This CDR3 has 15 residues. Germline CDR1 is SSHAT and CDR2 is FNYEAQ (reference sequence). The CDR3 region is CASSLVLTSTNEQFF. The DNA for the CDR3 is TGTGCTAGCAGCTTAGTGTTAACTAGTACGAATGAGCAGTTCTTC.

A single count supports this clone. The J gene is TRBJ2-1, the V gene TRBV6-5, with 7 positions matching TRBD2. There are 15 residues in the CDR3. CDR1 and CDR2 from the germline V gene are MNHEY and SVGAGI. Trimming cost V 0 bases and J 5 bases; bases outside gene matches: 4. In DNA, the CDR3 is TGTGCCAGCAGTTACTCGGGTAGCGGGCACAATGAGCAGTTCTTC. As protein: CASSYSGSGHNEQFF.

V usage is TRBV28 and J usage is TRBJ2-2, with D possibly matching TRBD2 (5 bases). V lost 5 bases and J 1 base, leaving 11 bases between the germline ends. The germline gives CDR1 MDHEN, CDR2 SYDVKM. The CDR3 contains 15 residues. CDR3 sequence: CASSPDWKNTGELFF. CDR3 coding DNA: TGTGCCAGCAGTCCGGACTGGAAGAACACCGGGGAGCTGTTTTTT.

V usage is TRBV4-1 and J usage is TRBJ1-1; perhaps TRBD1 as D (5 bases). This CDR3 has 15 residues. V was clipped by 5 bases and J by 0 bases, with 13 bases between them. Germline CDR1 reads MGHRA; CDR2 reads YSYEKL. The CDR3 DNA sequence: TGCGCCAGCAGCTTTGAGACAGCAATGAACACTGAAGCTTTCTTT. Translating gives CASSFETAMNTEAFF.

This sequence joins TRBV5-1 and TRBJ2-5, with TRBD2 matching 10 bases. Germline values: CDR1 SGHRS, CDR2 YFSETQ. The CDR3 is 17 amino acids. V shed 0 bases and J 1 base; nucleotides not matched to a gene: 6. This CDR3 reads CASSLGLAGGFQETQYF. CDR3 coding DNA: TGCGCCAGCAGCTTGGGATTAGCGGGGGGTTTCCAAGAGACCCAGTACTTC.

The chain combines TRBV4-3 with TRBJ1-5; D uncertain. The CDR3 is 15 residues long. CDR1 is LGHNA and CDR2 is YSLEER in the germline V gene. Between the trimmed V and J ends, which lost 0 bases and 5 bases, there was a span of 11 bases. The CDR3 nucleotides read TGCGCCAGCAGCCAAGAGGCCCAGCGAGATCAGCCCCAGCATTTT. This encodes CASSQEAQRDQPQHF.

The chain combines TRBV23-1 with TRBJ2-5; 10 bases map to TRBD1. TRBV23-1 is an ORF; its function is uncertain. The CDR3 extends over 17 amino acids. V was pared by 2 bases and J by 2 bases, with 8 bases of the junction left unmatched. CDR3 amino acids: CASSQTADRGRQETQYF. The CDR3 region has the DNA TGCGCCAGCAGTCAAACCGCCGACAGGGGGCGGCAAGAGACCCAGTACTTC.

There are a few counts of this clone. Different DNA sequences within this sample yield the same CDR3. The chain employs TRBV6-4 and TRBJ2-1; 15 bases are shared with TRBD2. CDR3 size: 14 residues. Germline CDR1 and CDR2: MRHNA and SNTAGT. With 6 bases clipped from V and 7 bases from J, the junction kept 1 base outside the gene matches. This chain's CDR3 is CASSGLAGGNEQFF. In nucleotides, the CDR3 is TGTGCCAGCAGCGGACTAGCGGGGGGGAATGAGCAGTTCTTC.

The rearrangement joins TRBV14 to TRBJ2-7; 11 bases line up with TRBD2. V was clipped by 4 bases and J by 3 bases; unmatched bases: 23. Germline V gives CDR1 SGHDN, CDR2 FVKESK. CDR3 length: 21 amino acids. The CDR3 is CASSPHSARGSGRAPGYEQYF. The CDR3 DNA sequence: TGTGCCAGCAGCCCCCACTCCGCGCGGGGTAGCGGGAGGGCCCCGGGCTACGAGCAGTACTTC.

This chain uses TRBV5-1 with TRBJ1-2, with TRBD1 matching 7 bases. Germline V gene sequence: CDR1 SGHRS, CDR2 YFSETQ. J gave up 2 bases and V 4 bases, and 11 bases lay outside the gene matches. The CDR3 is 16 residues long. The CDR3 region is CASSQIGQALNYGYTF. CDR3 DNA: TGCGCCAGCAGCCAAATAGGACAGGCACTCAACTATGGCTACACCTTC.

The V call is TRBV29-1, the J call TRBJ2-7; possible D gene TRBD2, 7 bases. The V end was cut by 6 bases, the J end by 0 bases, with 18 bases between. This CDR3 has 15 residues. Germline CDR1 reads SQVTM; CDR2 reads ANQGSEA. CDR3 DNA sequence: TGCAGCGTGAAGGGGGGGAGTTTGGGCTCCTACGAGCAGTACTTC. This translates into CSVKGGSLGSYEQYF.

The chain employs TRBV11-3 and TRBJ1-1, with D tentatively TRBD1 (6 bases). The CDR3 contains 14 residues. Deletions cut 4 bases from V and 0 bases from J, with 9 bases between. CDR1 and CDR2 (germline): SGHNT, YENEEA. In DNA form, the CDR3 reads TGTGCCAGCAGCTGGACAGCCTTGAACACTGAAGCTTTCTTT. This translates into CASSWTALNTEAFF.

V usage is TRBV4-1 and J usage is TRBJ2-7; perhaps TRBD1 as D (6 bases). Trimming took 1 base from V and 4 from J, leaving 11 bases between them. Germline CDR1 is MGHRA and CDR2 is YSYEKL. This CDR3 is built from 14 residues. The CDR3: CASSQGTALYEQYF. Here the CDR3 DNA reads TGCGCCAGCAGCCAAGGGACAGCCTTATACGAGCAGTACTTC.

V usage is TRBV2 and J usage is TRBJ2-2; 10 bases fit TRBD1. This CDR3 contains 15 residues. Germline V lookup: CDR1 SNHLY, CDR2 FYNNEI. V gave up 6 bases and J gave up 2 bases; unmatched junction bases: 3. CDR3 sequence (DNA): TGTGCCAGCAGGTTGACAGGGGGCAACACCGGGGAGCTGTTTTTT. Translation gives CASRLTGGNTGELFF.

The chain uses TRBV7-8 and TRBJ1-6; TRBD1 might be the D (6 bases). V lost 5 bases, J lost 8 bases, and 13 bases lay in between. The CDR3 has 14 amino acids. Germline V gene sequence: CDR1 SGHVS, CDR2 FQNEAQ. The CDR3 nucleotides are TGTGCCAGCAGCACAAACAGGGAATATTCACCCCTCCACTTT. It translates to CASSTNREYSPLHF. The full variable domain, rest sourced from reference TRBV7-8 and TRBJ1-6, is GAGVSQSPRYKVAKRGQDVALRCDPISGHVSLFWYQQALGQGPEFLTYFQNEAQLDKSGLPSDRFFAERPEGSVSTLKIQRTQQEDSAVYLCASSTNREYSPLHFGNGTRLTVT.

CDR3 region: CASSSRQGPYEQYF. The DNA of the CDR3 is TGTGCCAGTAGTTCTCGACAGGGACCCTACGAGCAGTACTTC. The V and J genes are TRBV19 and TRBJ2-7; 7 nucleotides align to TRBD1. Trimming removed 5 bases from V and 2 bases from J; junction bases left unmatched: 6. The germline V gene has CDR1 LNHDA and CDR2 SQIVND (reference sequence). The CDR3 is made up of 14 amino acids.

The V gene is TRBV28, the J gene TRBJ2-2; TRBD2 aligns across 14 bases. After removal of 5 bases from V and 1 base from J, the junction contained 6 bases not matched to a gene. This CDR3 comprises 18 residues. Germline CDR1 reads MDHEN; CDR2 reads SYDVKM. The CDR3 spells CASSPGTSGGLNTGELFF. CDR3 sequence (DNA): TGTGCCAGCAGTCCCGGGACTAGCGGGGGACTGAACACCGGGGAGCTGTTTTTT.

The chain is built from TRBV30 and TRBJ2-2; the D gene is possibly TRBD1 (6 bases). Germline CDR1 is GTSNPN and CDR2 is SVGIG (reference sequence). The CDR3 extends over 15 amino acids. Trimming took 5 bases from V and 3 from J, leaving 16 bases between them. As DNA, the CDR3 is TGTGCCTGGTCGGGGACATCCTTTCACACCGGGGAGCTGTTTTTT. It yields the protein CAWSGTSFHTGELFF.